This record concerns one T cell receptor beta chain sequence. What it binds is not known. The CDR3 consists of 13 residues. CDR1 and CDR2 (germline): LGHNA, YSLEER. Trimming stripped 2 bases from V and 5 bases from J, with 9 bases between. Primers for the PCR totalled 60 Vbeta and 13 Jbeta. TCRdb keeps only in-frame clones here, not all; method: immunoSEQ multiplex PCR. The sample includes over 200,000 clones, 82% of them seen just once. The data belong to a study of cytomegalovirus exposure and HLA in healthy donors. Overall study results and limits: One cluster of highly shared sequence variants probably arose as a sequencing artifact.

The V call is TRBV4-3, the J call TRBJ1-2, with D unclear. The clonotype was recovered from a woman aged 40 to 49 in good health and CMV-seropositive. Sequencing was performed on PBMCs. The CDR3 bases are TGCGCCAGCAGCCAACGGGTGGCTTATGGCTACACCTTC. As protein: CASSQRVAYGYTF.